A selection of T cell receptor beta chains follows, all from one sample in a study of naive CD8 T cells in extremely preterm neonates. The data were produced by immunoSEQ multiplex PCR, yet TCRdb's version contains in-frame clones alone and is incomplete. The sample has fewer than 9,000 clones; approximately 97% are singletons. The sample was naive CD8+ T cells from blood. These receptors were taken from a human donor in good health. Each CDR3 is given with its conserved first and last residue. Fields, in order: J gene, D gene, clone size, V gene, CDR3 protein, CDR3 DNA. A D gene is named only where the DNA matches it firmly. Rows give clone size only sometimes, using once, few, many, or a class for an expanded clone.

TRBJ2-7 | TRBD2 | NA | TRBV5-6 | CASSLPTSGPRDEQYF | TGTGCCAGCAGCCTCCCCACTAGCGGGCCTAGGGACGAGCAGTACTTC
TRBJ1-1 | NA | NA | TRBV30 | CAWSPLALNSEAFF | TGTGCCTGGAGTCCCCTGGCCTTGAATTCTGAAGCTTTCTTT
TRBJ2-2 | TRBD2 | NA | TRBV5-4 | CASSLEIAGPTGELFF | TGTGCCAGCAGCTTGGAGATAGCGGGGCCCACCGGGGAGCTGTTTTTT
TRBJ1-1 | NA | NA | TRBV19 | CASTPWRGMNTEAFF | TGTGCCAGTACCCCCTGGAGGGGCATGAACACTGAAGCTTTCTTT
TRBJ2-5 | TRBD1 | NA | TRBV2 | CASSDLLLGQGKVGEQYF | TGTGCCAGCAGTGACCTCCTCCTAGGACAGGGGAAGGTCGGGGAGCAGTACTTC
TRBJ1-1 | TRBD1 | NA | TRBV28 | CAALTGMNTEAFF | TGTGCCGCGTTGACAGGGATGAACACTGAAGCTTTCTTT
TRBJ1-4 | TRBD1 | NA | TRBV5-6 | CASSAGQGDEKLFF | TGTGCCAGCAGCGCGGGACAGGGGGACGAAAAACTGTTTTTT
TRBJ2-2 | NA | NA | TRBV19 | CASSRRENTGELFF | TGTGCCAGTAGCCGGCGGGAGAACACCGGGGAGCTGTTTTTT
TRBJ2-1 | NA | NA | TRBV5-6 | CASSLMAPEQFF | TGTGCCAGCAGCTTGATGGCTCCTGAGCAGTTCTTC
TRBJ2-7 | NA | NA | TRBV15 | CATSREGGQSYEQYF | TGTGCCACCAGCAGAGAGGGGGGGCAATCCTACGAGCAGTACTTC
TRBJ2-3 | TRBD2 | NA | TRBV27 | CASSPGTSGIADTQYF | TGTGCCAGCAGTCCCGGGACTAGCGGGATCGCAGATACGCAGTATTTT
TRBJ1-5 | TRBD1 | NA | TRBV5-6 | CASSLRTGRPQHF | TGTGCCAGCAGCCTACGGACAGGGCGGCCCCAGCATTTT
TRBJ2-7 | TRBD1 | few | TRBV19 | CASSMGQGAYEQYF | TGTGCCAGTAGTATGGGACAGGGGGCCTACGAGCAGTACTTC
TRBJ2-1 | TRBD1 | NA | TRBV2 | CASGPSGTGVLEFF | TGTGCCAGCGGTCCTTCAGGGACAGGAGTACTGGAGTTCTTC
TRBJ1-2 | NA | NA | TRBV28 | CASSLGQGYYGYTF | TGTGCCAGCAGTTTAGGGCAGGGGTACTATGGCTACACCTTC
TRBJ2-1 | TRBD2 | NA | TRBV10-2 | CASSETSGGPYNEQFF | TGCGCCAGCAGTGAGACTAGCGGGGGGCCCTACAATGAGCAGTTCTTC
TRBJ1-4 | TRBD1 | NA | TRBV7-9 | CASSRTGVEKLFF | TGTGCCAGCAGCCGGACAGGGGTTGAAAAACTGTTTTTT
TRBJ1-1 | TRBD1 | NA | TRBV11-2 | CASSLVVETEGAMNTEAFF | TGTGCCAGCAGCTTAGTAGTAGAAACAGAGGGGGCCATGAACACTGAAGCTTTCTTT